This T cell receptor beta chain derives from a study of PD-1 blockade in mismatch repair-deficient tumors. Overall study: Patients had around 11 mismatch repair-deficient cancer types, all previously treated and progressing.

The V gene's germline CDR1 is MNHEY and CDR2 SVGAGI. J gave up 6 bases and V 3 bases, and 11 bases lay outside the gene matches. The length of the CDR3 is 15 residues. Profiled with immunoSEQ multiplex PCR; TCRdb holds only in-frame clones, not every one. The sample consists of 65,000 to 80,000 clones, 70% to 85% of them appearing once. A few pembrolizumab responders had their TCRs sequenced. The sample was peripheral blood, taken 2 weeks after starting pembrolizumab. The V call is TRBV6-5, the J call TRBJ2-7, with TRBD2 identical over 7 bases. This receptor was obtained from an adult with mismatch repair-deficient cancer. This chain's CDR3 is CASSYYGGSFSEQYF. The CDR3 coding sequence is TGTGCCAGCAGTTATTACGGCGGGAGCTTTAGCGAGCAGTACTTC.